This is a list of T cell receptor beta chains from one sample in a study of cytotoxic CD8 clonotypes in ibrutinib-treated CLL. Using immunoSEQ multiplex PCR, the repertoire was profiled, and TCRdb retains in-frame clones only, with some absent. The sample lists around 150,000 clones, 88% seen once, with about 3% in the top ten. Sequencing used PBMCs, obtained at disease progression, from a patient treated with ibrutinib. The receptors here all came from a human donor with chronic lymphocytic leukemia. Both conserved end residues are part of each CDR3. The D gene is left open where the match is weak. Clone size appears in some rows only: once, few, many, or a class for an expanded clone.

D gene: NA
clone size: NA
J gene: TRBJ1-2
V gene: TRBV20-1
CDR3 protein: CSASNRRGYTF
CDR3 DNA: TGCAGTGCTAGTAACAGACGAGGCTACACCTTC

D gene: TRBD1
clone size: NA
J gene: TRBJ1-5
V gene: TRBV19
CDR3 protein: CASSMIRDRGWDNQPQHF
CDR3 DNA: TGTGCCAGTAGTATGATCCGGGACAGGGGCTGGGACAATCAGCCCCAGCATTTT

D gene: TRBD1
clone size: NA
J gene: TRBJ1-5
V gene: TRBV19
CDR3 protein: CASSIGQVLYQPQHF
CDR3 DNA: TGTGCCAGTAGTATTGGACAGGTACTTTATCAGCCCCAGCATTTT

D gene: NA
clone size: NA
J gene: TRBJ2-2
V gene: TRBV27
CDR3 protein: CASRPGTNTGELFF
CDR3 DNA: TGTGCCAGCAGACCCGGGACAAACACCGGGGAGCTGTTTTTT

D gene: TRBD1
clone size: NA
J gene: TRBJ1-5
V gene: TRBV28
CDR3 protein: CASSLQGTGQPQHF
CDR3 DNA: TGTGCCAGCAGTCTCCAGGGGACAGGCCAGCCCCAGCATTTT

D gene: NA
clone size: NA
J gene: TRBJ2-1
V gene: TRBV19
CDR3 protein: CASTSRAGQPKFF
CDR3 DNA: TGTGCCAGTACCTCCAGGGCTGGGCAACCCAAGTTCTTC

D gene: NA
clone size: NA
J gene: TRBJ1-3
V gene: TRBV5-1
CDR3 protein: CASSSELGPGNTIYF
CDR3 DNA: TGCGCCAGCAGTTCCGAACTGGGACCTGGAAACACCATATATTTT

D gene: TRBD2
clone size: NA
J gene: TRBJ2-1
V gene: TRBV18
CDR3 protein: CASSPPGLAGNTYNEQFF
CDR3 DNA: TGTGCCAGCTCACCACCCGGACTAGCGGGTAATACCTACAATGAGCAGTTCTTC

D gene: TRBD2
clone size: NA
J gene: TRBJ2-1
V gene: TRBV5-1
CDR3 protein: CASSLLTGGPYNEQFF
CDR3 DNA: TGCGCCAGCAGCTTGCTTACGGGAGGGCCGTACAATGAGCAGTTCTTC

D gene: TRBD1
clone size: NA
J gene: TRBJ1-2
V gene: TRBV7-9
CDR3 protein: CASSSATGGGYGYTF
CDR3 DNA: TGTGCCAGCAGCTCCGCGACAGGGGGAGGCTATGGCTACACCTTC

D gene: NA
clone size: NA
J gene: TRBJ1-1
V gene: TRBV7-9
CDR3 protein: CASTPDRSGFTEAFF
CDR3 DNA: TGTGCCAGCACCCCCGATCGATCAGGGTTCACTGAAGCTTTCTTT

D gene: NA
clone size: NA
J gene: TRBJ1-1
V gene: TRBV5-1
CDR3 protein: CASSFDINTEAFF
CDR3 DNA: TGCGCCAGCAGCTTTGACATCAACACTGAAGCTTTCTTT

D gene: TRBD1
clone size: NA
J gene: TRBJ1-3
V gene: TRBV18
CDR3 protein: CASSFSGTGESGNTIYF
CDR3 DNA: TGTGCCAGCTCATTCTCCGGGACAGGGGAGTCTGGGAACACCATATATTTT

D gene: TRBD1
clone size: NA
J gene: TRBJ2-5
V gene: TRBV28
CDR3 protein: CASNAGGQETQYF
CDR3 DNA: TGTGCCAGCAATGCAGGGGGCCAAGAGACCCAGTACTTC

D gene: TRBD1
clone size: NA
J gene: TRBJ1-5
V gene: TRBV6-1
CDR3 protein: CASSESGGNQPQHF
CDR3 DNA: TGTGCCAGCAGTGAATCAGGGGGAAATCAGCCCCAGCATTTT

D gene: NA
clone size: NA
J gene: TRBJ1-2
V gene: TRBV5-6
CDR3 protein: CASSASSIYGYTF
CDR3 DNA: TGTGCCAGCAGCGCCTCTTCTATCTATGGCTACACCTTC

D gene: TRBD2
clone size: NA
J gene: TRBJ2-3
V gene: TRBV4-2
CDR3 protein: CASSQRTSAGAAADTQYF
CDR3 DNA: TGTGCCAGCAGCCAAAGGACCAGCGCGGGAGCAGCGGCAGATACGCAGTATTTT

D gene: NA
clone size: NA
J gene: TRBJ2-5
V gene: TRBV30
CDR3 protein: CAWSESPGFSQETQYF
CDR3 DNA: TGTGCCTGGAGTGAGTCCCCTGGCTTTAGCCAAGAGACCCAGTACTTC

D gene: TRBD2
clone size: NA
J gene: TRBJ2-1
V gene: TRBV13
CDR3 protein: CASLVRAGEVHNEQFF
CDR3 DNA: TGTGCCAGCCTGGTTAGGGCGGGAGAGGTCCACAATGAGCAGTTCTTC

D gene: TRBD2
clone size: NA
J gene: TRBJ2-7
V gene: TRBV19
CDR3 protein: CASSMARGLAGGIASYEQYF
CDR3 DNA: TGTGCCAGTAGTATGGCCAGGGGTCTAGCGGGGGGGATAGCCTCCTACGAGCAGTACTTC

D gene: NA
clone size: NA
J gene: TRBJ1-1
V gene: TRBV14
CDR3 protein: CASSPTRVSTEAFF
CDR3 DNA: TGTGCCAGCAGCCCCACCAGGGTGTCCACTGAAGCTTTCTTT

D gene: NA
clone size: NA
J gene: TRBJ2-5
V gene: TRBV5-4
CDR3 protein: CASSLDRSKETQYF
CDR3 DNA: TGTGCCAGCAGCTTGGACAGGAGTAAAGAGACCCAGTACTTC

D gene: TRBD2
clone size: NA
J gene: TRBJ2-1
V gene: TRBV28
CDR3 protein: CASSLASGNSHEQFF
CDR3 DNA: TGTGCCAGCAGTCTAGCTAGCGGAAACTCCCATGAGCAGTTCTTC

D gene: NA
clone size: NA
J gene: TRBJ1-1
V gene: TRBV2
CDR3 protein: CASSELPRYEAFF
CDR3 DNA: TGTGCCAGCAGTGAGTTACCCAGGTACGAAGCTTTCTTT

D gene: TRBD1
clone size: once
J gene: TRBJ2-6
V gene: TRBV5-1
CDR3 protein: CASSLKGAFGANVLTF
CDR3 DNA: TGCGCCAGCAGCTTGAAGGGGGCCTTTGGGGCCAACGTCCTGACTTTC

D gene: NA
clone size: medium-sized
J gene: TRBJ2-2
V gene: TRBV4-1
CDR3 protein: CASSQDQGGRELFF
CDR3 DNA: TGCGCCAGCAGCCAAGATCAGGGAGGCCGGGAGCTGTTTTTT

D gene: NA
clone size: NA
J gene: TRBJ1-2
V gene: TRBV18
CDR3 protein: CASSPKAQTNYGYTF
CDR3 DNA: TGTGCCAGCTCACCAAAGGCACAGACTAACTATGGCTACACCTTC

D gene: TRBD2
clone size: NA
J gene: TRBJ2-3
V gene: TRBV28
CDR3 protein: CASSPIAGGVRSTQYF
CDR3 DNA: TGTGCCAGCAGTCCTATAGCGGGAGGAGTGAGAAGTACGCAGTATTTT

D gene: NA
clone size: once
J gene: TRBJ2-7
V gene: TRBV5-1
CDR3 protein: CASSLATGTLTYEQYF
CDR3 DNA: TGCGCCAGCAGCTTGGCGACGGGAACGCTTACCTACGAGCAGTACTTC

D gene: NA
clone size: once
J gene: TRBJ1-5
V gene: TRBV27
CDR3 protein: CASSFRSYSNQPQHF
CDR3 DNA: TGTGCCAGCAGTTTCCGTAGTTATAGCAATCAGCCCCAGCATTTT